These 9 T cell receptor beta chains came from one sample sequenced in a study of T-cell memory formation after mild COVID-19. One entry per CDR3 protein, called by TCRdb with MiXCR from the 5' RACE reads. The sample contains more than 450,000 distinct CDR3 sequences, more than 15% of which appear only once. The sample taken for sequencing was PBMCs or a T cell subset sorted from them (not recorded which). The receptors derive from an adult woman who had mild COVID-19 (a few samples of this study predate the infection). Cell type and time point are not known.

The chain employs TRBV27 and TRBJ2-1; D is possibly TRBD2 (6 bases). The V gene's germline CDR1 is MNHEY and CDR2 SMNVEV (reference sequence). Trimming took 6 bases from V and 6 from J, leaving 18 bases between them. The CDR3 length is 15 residues. The CDR3 loop reads CASRDLESGGNEQFF. The CDR3 DNA follows: TGTGCCAGCAGAGACCTGGAGTCCGGGGGCAATGAGCAGTTCTTC.

The CDR3 spells CATSDRGGSGWNEQFF. CDR3 DNA sequence: TGTGCCACCAGTGACCGGGGGGGGAGTGGATGGAATGAGCAGTTCTTC. The chain employs TRBV24-1 and TRBJ2-1; TRBD2 matches at 8 bases. The CDR3 length is 16 residues. With 4 bases clipped from V and 7 bases from J, the junction kept 11 bases outside the gene matches. Germline loops: CDR1 KGHDR, CDR2 SFDVKD.

The chain recombines TRBV7-2 with TRBJ2-1; no definite D call. Looked up from germline, CDR1 is SGHTA and CDR2 is FQGNSA. The CDR3 length is 13 residues. V was pared by 7 bases and J by 6 bases, with 13 bases between. CDR3 coding DNA: TGTGCCAGCACCCTGGCACCCCCCAATGAGCAGTTCTTC. Its translation is CASTLAPPNEQFF.

This clonotype was observed a handful of times. This chain connects TRBV24-1 to TRBJ2-1; D is unclear. The germline V and J ends were trimmed by 3 bases and 12 bases, with 11 bases remaining between them. The CDR3 totals 12 residues. Germline V gene lookup returns CDR1 KGHDR and CDR2 SFDVKD. The CDR3 spells CATSDEVFGQFF. CDR3 DNA sequence: TGTGCCACCAGTGATGAGGTTTTTGGGCAGTTCTTC.

The chain combines TRBV11-3 with TRBJ2-5; the match to TRBD1 covers 7 bases. CDR1 and CDR2 (germline): SGHNT, YENEEA. The CDR3 runs to 14 residues. V shed 6 bases and J 6 bases; nucleotides not matched to a gene: 10. This chain's CDR3 is CASSPDRVGKTQYF. The CDR3 coding sequence is TGTGCCAGCAGTCCCGACAGGGTGGGGAAGACCCAGTACTTC.

The rearrangement links TRBV7-3 to TRBJ2-7; 9 bases are shared with TRBD2. J lost 2 bases, V lost 5 bases, and 10 bases had no gene match. The germline gives CDR1 SGHTA, CDR2 FQGTGA. CDR3 length: 16 residues. The CDR3 DNA follows: TGTGCCAGCAGCCTCTATAGCGGGAGCCCCGCCTACGAGCAGTACTTC. This gives the protein CASSLYSGSPAYEQYF.

V gene TRBV5-1 combines with J gene TRBJ2-2; D is unclear. The ends were cut back, 0 bases at V and 0 bases at J, with 9 bases in the middle. In germline, CDR1 is SGHRS, CDR2 YFSETQ. CDR3 length: 16 residues. CDR3 nucleotide sequence: TGCGCCAGCAGCTTGGTCAGGCCCTCGAACACCGGGGAGCTGTTTTTT. This codes for CASSLVRPSNTGELFF.

This clonotype was found a few times. The gene calls are TRBV20-1 and TRBJ2-2, with D perhaps matching TRBD1 (6 bases). Trimming took 0 bases from V and 4 from J, leaving 12 bases between them. The CDR3 covers 15 residues. CDR1 and CDR2 from the germline V gene are DFQATT and SNEGSKA (reference sequence). This CDR3 reads CSARDGRTVTGELFF. CDR3 sequence (DNA): TGCAGTGCTAGAGATGGTAGGACAGTCACCGGGGAGCTGTTTTTT.

This clonotype was recorded a few times. The chain is built from TRBV15 and TRBJ2-7, with D possibly matching TRBD1 (6 bases). In germline, CDR1 is LNHNV, CDR2 YYDKDF (reference sequence). This CDR3 comprises 14 residues. With 8 bases removed from V and 0 bases from J, the gap between germline ends came to 14 bases. Here the CDR3 DNA reads TGTGCCACCGGTCTGGACAGATACTCCTACGAGCAGTACTTC. Protein product: CATGLDRYSYEQYF.